This T cell receptor (beta chain) was captured in a study of T-cell memory formation after mild COVID-19. Study-wide background: Across donors, TCR clusters were largely donor specific.

Trimming took off 6 bases at V and 0 bases at J, with 15 bases between the two ends. Germline values: CDR1 MNHNS, CDR2 SASEGT. The CDR3 runs to 16 residues. TCRdb re-derived calls from the 5' RACE reads in MiXCR, one entry per CDR3 protein. The table shows 560,000 or so distinct CDR3 sequences, with 17% occurring only once. The material sequenced was PBMCs or a T cell subset sorted from them (not recorded which). This rearrangement joins TRBV6-1 to TRBJ1-5; weak D call: TRBD1 (5 bases). The receptor was derived from an adult woman who had mild COVID-19 (a few samples of this study predate the infection). Cell type and time point are not known. CDR3 amino acids: CASRARGDYSNQPQHF. The CDR3 DNA sequence: TGTGCCAGCAGGGCCCGGGGGGATTATAGCAATCAGCCCCAGCATTTT.